This T cell receptor beta chain came from a study of T-cell reconstitution after alpha-beta-depleted transplantation in children. The library targeted TCRbeta and was prepared with unique molecular identifiers. TCRdb redid the calling of the PCR reads with MiXCR, one entry per CDR3 protein. Of about 640,000 distinct CDR3 sequences listed, over 15% are singletons. This clonotype was counted at least ten times. CDR1 and CDR2 from the germline V gene are DFQATT and SNEGSKA (reference sequence). This CDR3 is built from 20 residues. V was clipped by 0 bases and J by 0 bases, with 24 bases between them. The sequence was collected from a human donor who donated a stem cell graft to a child with acute myeloid leukemia. Here the sequenced sample was PBMCs from the stem cell graft donor, taken from the stem cell graft. The V gene is TRBV20-1, the J gene TRBJ2-1; TRBD2 is a possible D gene (6 bases). The CDR3 region has the DNA TGCAGTGCTAGAGACGTTCGTAGCGGCCAGACAATTTACTCCTACAATGAGCAGTTCTTC. It translates to CSARDVRSGQTIYSYNEQFF.